Listed here are 4 T cell receptor beta chains from one sample, sequenced in a study of blood T cell repertoires in COVID-19 (dated by TCRdb to 2019 to 2021). Receptor amplification or capture employed the immunoSEQ multiplex PCR assay. What TCRdb holds here is the immuneACCESS table cut down to in-frame rearrangements. Part of the clones is not present; checked against another copy, under half of the missing clones reflect an unresolved V gene, and the others are unexplained. The sample records roughly 230,000 clones, approximately 84% of which are singletons. The top ten clones comprise approximately 4.7% of the sample. Sequences were obtained from peripheral blood. Source of these receptors: a man aged 50 to 60 with active or convalescent COVID-19.

The chain uses TRBV6-5 and TRBJ2-7; maybe TRBD1 (5 bases). V lost 6 bases and J lost 0, with 12 bases in between. CDR1 is MNHEY and CDR2 is SVGAGI in the germline V gene. The CDR3 totals 14 residues. The CDR3 DNA sequence: TGTGCCAGCAGACAGGTGGTTAGCTCCTACGAGCAGTACTTC. It translates to CASRQVVSSYEQYF.

The chain carries TRBV5-1 and TRBJ2-4, with 11 nucleotides matching TRBD1. CDR3 length: 17 residues. J lost 1 base, V lost 4 bases, and 7 bases had no gene match. Per the germline V gene, CDR1 is SGHRS and CDR2 is YFSETQ. In nucleotides, the CDR3 is TGCGCCAGCAGCCCCCGGGACAGGGGGTCCGCCAAAAACATTCAGTACTTC. This sequence encodes CASSPRDRGSAKNIQYF.

The chain combines TRBV2 with TRBJ2-5; D might be TRBD1 (6 bases). Germline V lookup: CDR1 SNHLY, CDR2 FYNNEI. V gave up 1 base and J gave up 1 base, with 7 bases separating them. The CDR3 length is 14 residues. The CDR3 spells CASSEGTVQETQYF. The DNA of the CDR3 is TGTGCCAGCAGTGAAGGGACAGTCCAAGAGACCCAGTACTTC.

The chain joins TRBV10-3 to TRBJ1-2; no reliable D call. In germline, CDR1 is ENHRY, CDR2 SYGVKD. The CDR3 is 14 residues long. V was clipped by 6 bases and J by 1 base, with 12 bases between them. The CDR3 nucleotides read TGTGCCATCAGCCCGGGGTTAGGTAACTATGGCTACACCTTC. It codes for CAISPGLGNYGYTF.